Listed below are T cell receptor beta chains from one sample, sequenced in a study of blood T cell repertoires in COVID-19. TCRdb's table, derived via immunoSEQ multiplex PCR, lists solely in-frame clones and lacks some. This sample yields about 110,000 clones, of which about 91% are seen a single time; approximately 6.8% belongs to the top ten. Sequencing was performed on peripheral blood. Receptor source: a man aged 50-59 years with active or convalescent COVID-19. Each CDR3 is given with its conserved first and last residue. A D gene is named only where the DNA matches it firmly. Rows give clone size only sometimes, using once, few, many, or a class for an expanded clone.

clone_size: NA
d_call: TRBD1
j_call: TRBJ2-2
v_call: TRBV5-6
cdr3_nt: TGTGCCAGCAGCTTGGCAGGGACAGGGGAGGTTGAGCTGTTTTTT
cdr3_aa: CASSLAGTGEVELFF

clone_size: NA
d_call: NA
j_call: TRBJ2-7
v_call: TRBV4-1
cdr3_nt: TGCGCCAGCAGCCAAGCCTTTGAGGAGCAGTACTTC
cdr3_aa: CASSQAFEEQYF

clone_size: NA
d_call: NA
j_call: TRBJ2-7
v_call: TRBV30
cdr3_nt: TGTGCCTGGAGTGACCACAATGGGCTCTACGAGCAGTACTTC
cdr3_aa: CAWSDHNGLYEQYF

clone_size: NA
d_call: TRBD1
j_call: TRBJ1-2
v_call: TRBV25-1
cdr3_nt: TGTGCCAGCAGGGGGACAGGGACAAACTATGGCTACACCTTC
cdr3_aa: CASRGTGTNYGYTF

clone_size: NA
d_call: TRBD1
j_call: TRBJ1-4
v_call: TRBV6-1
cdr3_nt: TGTGCCAGCAGTGAACAGGGGGACGAAAAACTGTTTTTT
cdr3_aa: CASSEQGDEKLFF

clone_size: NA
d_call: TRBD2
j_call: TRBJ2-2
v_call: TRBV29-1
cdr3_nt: TGCAGCGCAGTGGGACTAGCGGGAGAGTCCGGGGAGCTGTTTTTT
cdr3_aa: CSAVGLAGESGELFF

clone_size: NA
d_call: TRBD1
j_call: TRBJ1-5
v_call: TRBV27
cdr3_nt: TGTGCCAGCAGTCCCCGGGACAGGGGAACTCAGCCCCAGCATTTT
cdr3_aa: CASSPRDRGTQPQHF

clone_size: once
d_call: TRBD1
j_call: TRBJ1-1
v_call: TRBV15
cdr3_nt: TGTGCCACCAGCAGACAGGGGGACACTGAAGCTTTCTTT
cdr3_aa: CATSRQGDTEAFF

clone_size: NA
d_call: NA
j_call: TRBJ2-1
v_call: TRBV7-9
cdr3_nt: TGTGCCAGCAGCTTAGCGGGCGACACAAATGAGCAGTTCTTC
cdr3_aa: CASSLAGDTNEQFF

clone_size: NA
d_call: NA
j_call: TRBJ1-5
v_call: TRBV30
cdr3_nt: TGTGCCTGGAGTAAAACTAATCAGCCCCAGCATTTT
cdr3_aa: CAWSKTNQPQHF

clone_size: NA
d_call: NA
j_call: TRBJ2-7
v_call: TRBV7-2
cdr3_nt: TGTGCCAGCAGCCCCTCGACCCGGGGGGCGGGCGAGCAGTACTTC
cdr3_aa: CASSPSTRGAGEQYF

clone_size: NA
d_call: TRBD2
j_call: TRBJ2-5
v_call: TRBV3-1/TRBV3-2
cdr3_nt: TGTGCCAGCAGCCAAGATTTTGGACTAGCGGGAGAGACCCAGTACTTC
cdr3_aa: CASSQDFGLAGETQYF

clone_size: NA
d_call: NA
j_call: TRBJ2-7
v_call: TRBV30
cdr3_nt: TGTGCCTGGTCGGTGAGCTGGAGCGAGCAGTACTTC
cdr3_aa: CAWSVSWSEQYF

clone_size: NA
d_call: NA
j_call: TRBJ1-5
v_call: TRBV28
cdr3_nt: TGTGCCAGCAGTTTAGGACACGGGCCCATTGGTCAGCCCCAGCATTTT
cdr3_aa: CASSLGHGPIGQPQHF

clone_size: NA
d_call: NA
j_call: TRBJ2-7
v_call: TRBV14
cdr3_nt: TGTGCCAGCAGGCTGTGGCATTCCTACGAGCAGTACTTC
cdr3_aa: CASRLWHSYEQYF

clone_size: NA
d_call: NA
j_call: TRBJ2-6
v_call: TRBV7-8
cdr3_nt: TGTGCCAGCAGCTTGCGGGGACGGCTCTCTGGGGCCAACGTCCTGACTTTC
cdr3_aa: CASSLRGRLSGANVLTF

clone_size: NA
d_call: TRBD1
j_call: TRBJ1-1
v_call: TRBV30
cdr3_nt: TGTGCCTGGAGCCACGGGGACAGAATGAACACTGAAGCTTTCTTT
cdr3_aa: CAWSHGDRMNTEAFF

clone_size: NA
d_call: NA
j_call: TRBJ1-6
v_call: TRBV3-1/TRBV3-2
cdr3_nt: TGTGCCAGCAGCAAAGGACAGAATTCACCCCTCCACTTT
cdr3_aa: CASSKGQNSPLHF

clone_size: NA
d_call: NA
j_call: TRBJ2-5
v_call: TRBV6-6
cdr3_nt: TGTGCCAGCAGAGGGGCTAGCGAGGAGACCCAGTACTTC
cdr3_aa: CASRGASEETQYF

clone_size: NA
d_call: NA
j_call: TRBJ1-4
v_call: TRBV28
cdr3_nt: TGTGCCAGCAGTTTCTCCCTCGGTAGTAATGAAAAACTGTTTTTT
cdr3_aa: CASSFSLGSNEKLFF

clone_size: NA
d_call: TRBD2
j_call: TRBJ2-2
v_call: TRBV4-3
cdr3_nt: TGCGCCAGCAGCCAAGATGTGACTAGCGGGAGTTCCTTTTTCAACACCGGGGAGCTGTTTTTT
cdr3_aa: CASSQDVTSGSSFFNTGELFF

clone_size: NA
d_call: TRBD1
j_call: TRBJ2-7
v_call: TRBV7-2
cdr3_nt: TGTGCCTCCTCCCGACAGGGGGCTTACGAGCAGTACTTC
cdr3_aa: CASSRQGAYEQYF

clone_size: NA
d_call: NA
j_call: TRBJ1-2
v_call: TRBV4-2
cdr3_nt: TGTGCCAGCAGCCAAGATCTAGAGGTCTCTCCATATGGCTACACCTTC
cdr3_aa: CASSQDLEVSPYGYTF

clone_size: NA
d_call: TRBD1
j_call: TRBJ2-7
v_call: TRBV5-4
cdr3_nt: TGTGCCAGCAGCTTACCAGACAGGGGGACTCACGAGCAGTACTTC
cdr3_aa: CASSLPDRGTHEQYF

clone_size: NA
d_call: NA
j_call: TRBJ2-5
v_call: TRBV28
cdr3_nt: TGTGCCAGCAGTTTGGCAGGAGCAGGGGAGACCCAGTACTTC
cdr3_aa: CASSLAGAGETQYF

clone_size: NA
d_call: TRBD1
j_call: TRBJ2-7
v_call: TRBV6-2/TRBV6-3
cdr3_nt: TGTGCCAGCAGTTACGACAGGGGGTCGTACGAGCAGTACTTC
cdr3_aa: CASSYDRGSYEQYF

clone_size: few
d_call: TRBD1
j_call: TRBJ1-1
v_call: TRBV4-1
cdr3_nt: TGCGCCAGCAGCGATGACAGGGGGCTCGGCACTGAAGCTTTCTTT
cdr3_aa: CASSDDRGLGTEAFF

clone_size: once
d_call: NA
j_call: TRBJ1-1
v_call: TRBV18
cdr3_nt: TGTGCCAGCACTCCACTACGTTCCGGGAAGAAGGCTTTCTTT
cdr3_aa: CASTPLRSGKKAFF

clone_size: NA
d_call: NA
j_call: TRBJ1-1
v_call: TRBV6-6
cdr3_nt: TGTGCCAGCAGTTACCTCACAGGGAACACTGAAGCTTTCTTT
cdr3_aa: CASSYLTGNTEAFF

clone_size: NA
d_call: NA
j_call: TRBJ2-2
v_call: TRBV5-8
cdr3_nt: TGTGCCAGCAGCTTGCACAAGGGGGAGAGCACCGGGGAGCTGTTTTTT
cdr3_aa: CASSLHKGESTGELFF

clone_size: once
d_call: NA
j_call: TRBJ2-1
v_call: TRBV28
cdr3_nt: TGTGCCAGCAGTTTATTTCAGGGAGGAAGCTCCTACAATGAGCAGTTCTTC
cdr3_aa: CASSLFQGGSSYNEQFF

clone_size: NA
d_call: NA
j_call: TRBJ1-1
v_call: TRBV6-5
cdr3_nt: TGTGCCAGCAGCCTCGGGTCAGGTGGGACTCCTTTCTTT
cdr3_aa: CASSLGSGGTPFF

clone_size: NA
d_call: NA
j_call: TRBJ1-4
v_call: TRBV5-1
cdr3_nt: TGCGCCAGCAAACCTATGCCCGGTGCAACTAATGAAAAACTGTTTTTT
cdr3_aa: CASKPMPGATNEKLFF

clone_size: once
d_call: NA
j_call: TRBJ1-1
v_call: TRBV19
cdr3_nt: TGTGCCAGTAGTATAGCGGCTTTAGCGAACACTGAAGCTTTCTTT
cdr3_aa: CASSIAALANTEAFF

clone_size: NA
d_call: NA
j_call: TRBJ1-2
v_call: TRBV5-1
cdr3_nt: TGCGCCAGCAGCTTGGAGCTACAGGGCAGTGGCGGCTACACCTTC
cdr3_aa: CASSLELQGSGGYTF

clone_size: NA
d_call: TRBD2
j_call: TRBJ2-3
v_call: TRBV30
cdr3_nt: TGTGCCTGGGCCATACCGGGGGGTCTCACAGATACGCAGTATTTT
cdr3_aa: CAWAIPGGLTDTQYF

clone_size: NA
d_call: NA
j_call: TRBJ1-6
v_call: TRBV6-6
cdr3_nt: TGTGCCAGCAGTTACTCCGAGCCGTATAATTCACCCCTCCACTTT
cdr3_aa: CASSYSEPYNSPLHF

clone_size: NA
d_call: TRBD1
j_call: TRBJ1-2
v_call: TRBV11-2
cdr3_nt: TGTGCCAGCAGCCCCCGGACAGGGGGCGATGGCTACACCTTC
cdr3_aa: CASSPRTGGDGYTF

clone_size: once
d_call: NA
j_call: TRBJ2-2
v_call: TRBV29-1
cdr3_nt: TGCAGCGTTGTGGTACAGATGAACACCGGGGAGCTGTTTTTT
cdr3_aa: CSVVVQMNTGELFF

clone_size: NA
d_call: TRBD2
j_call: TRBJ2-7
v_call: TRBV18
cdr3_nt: TGTGCCAGCTCACTCTACGCGGGGGGTTACGAGCAGTACTTC
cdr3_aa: CASSLYAGGYEQYF

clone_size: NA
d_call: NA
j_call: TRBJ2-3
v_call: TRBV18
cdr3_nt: TGTGCCAGCTCCGATGGGCTGTACACAGATACGCAGTATTTT
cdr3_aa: CASSDGLYTDTQYF

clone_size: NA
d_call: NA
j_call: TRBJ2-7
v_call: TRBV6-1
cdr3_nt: TGTGCCAGCAGTGAACCAGGTTATCGATACGAGCAGTACTTC
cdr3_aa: CASSEPGYRYEQYF

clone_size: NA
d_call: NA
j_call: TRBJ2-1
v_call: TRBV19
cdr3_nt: TGTGCCACACAGGCCCGGGCGGGATGGGGGTACAATGAGCAGTTCTTC
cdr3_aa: CATQARAGWGYNEQFF

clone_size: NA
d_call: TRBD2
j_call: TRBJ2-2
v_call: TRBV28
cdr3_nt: TGTGCCAGCAGTCCCGAGGCTGGTGTGGGACTAGCGGGAGTTGGGGAGCTGTTTTTT
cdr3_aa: CASSPEAGVGLAGVGELFF

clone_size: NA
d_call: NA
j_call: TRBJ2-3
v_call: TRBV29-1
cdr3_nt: TGCAGCGTTGAACTTGGGCAGGCCTTTCGCACAGATACGCAGTATTTT
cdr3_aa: CSVELGQAFRTDTQYF

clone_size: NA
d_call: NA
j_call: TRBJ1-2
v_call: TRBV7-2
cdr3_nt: TGTGCCAGCAGCTTGGGCAGCTATGGCTACACCTTC
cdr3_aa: CASSLGSYGYTF

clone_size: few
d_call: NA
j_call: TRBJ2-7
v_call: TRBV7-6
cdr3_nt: TGTGCCAGCAGCTTGGGACACAGCTCCTACGAGCAGTACTTC
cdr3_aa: CASSLGHSSYEQYF

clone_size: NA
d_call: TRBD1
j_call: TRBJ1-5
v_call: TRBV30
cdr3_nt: TGTGCCTGGAGCTCCGGGACAGGGGTAAGGTACAATCAGCCCCAGCATTTT
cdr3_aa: CAWSSGTGVRYNQPQHF

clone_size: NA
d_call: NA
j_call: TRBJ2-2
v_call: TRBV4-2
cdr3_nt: TGTGCCAGCAGCCCCCGTCTAGGCACCGGGGAGCTGTTTTTT
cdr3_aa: CASSPRLGTGELFF

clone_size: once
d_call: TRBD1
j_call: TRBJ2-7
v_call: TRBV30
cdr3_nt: TGTGCCTGGAACCGGGACAGGATCTACGAGCAGTACTTC
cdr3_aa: CAWNRDRIYEQYF

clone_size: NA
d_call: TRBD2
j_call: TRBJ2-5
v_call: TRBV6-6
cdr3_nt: TGTGCCAGCAGTTGGGTTAGCGGGAGGGGTCGGGAGACCCAGTACTTC
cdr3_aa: CASSWVSGRGRETQYF

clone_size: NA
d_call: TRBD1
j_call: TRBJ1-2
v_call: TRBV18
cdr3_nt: TGTGCCAGCTCACCGGGACAGGACTATGGCTACACCTTC
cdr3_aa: CASSPGQDYGYTF

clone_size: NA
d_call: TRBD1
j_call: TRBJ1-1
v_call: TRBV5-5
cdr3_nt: TGTGCCAGCAGCTTCAGGGGGGCTATGAACACTGAAGCTTTCTTT
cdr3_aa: CASSFRGAMNTEAFF

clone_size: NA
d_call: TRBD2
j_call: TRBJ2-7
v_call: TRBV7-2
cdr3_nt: TGTGCCAGCAGCTTCGAGGGGACTAGCGGTTCCTACGAGCAGTACTTC
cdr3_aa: CASSFEGTSGSYEQYF

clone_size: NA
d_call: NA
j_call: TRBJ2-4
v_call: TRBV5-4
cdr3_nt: TGTGCCAGCAGGAACCAACTAGGTTCAAACATTCAGTACTTC
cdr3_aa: CASRNQLGSNIQYF